The clone carrying this T cell receptor beta chain has more than one count but fewer than ten. Its antigen is not identified. TCRdb recomputed calls from the 5' RACE reads with MiXCR, one row per CDR3 protein. Of about 270,000 distinct CDR3 sequences listed, more than 15% are singletons. This entry is derived from a study of T-cell memory formation after mild COVID-19. With 8 bases clipped from V and 4 bases from J, the junction kept 10 bases outside the gene matches. Germline V lookup: CDR1 MNHEY, CDR2 SVGEGT. The CDR3 contains 16 residues. Study-wide findings and caveats: A subset of responding clones appeared in pre-infection memory, suggesting cross-reactive memory joined.

This TCR came from a man aged 18 to 29 who had mild COVID-19 (a few samples of this study predate the infection). Cell type and time point are not known. The chain carries TRBV6-2 or TRBV6-3 and TRBJ2-2; TRBD2 matches 10 bases. The sample comprised PBMCs or a T cell subset sorted from them (not recorded which). CDR3 sequence reads: CASGSGGASFTGELFF. In nucleotides, the CDR3 is TGTGCCAGCGGGAGCGGGGGGGCTTCTTTCACCGGGGAGCTGTTTTTT.